These 25 T cell receptor beta chains were sequenced from one sample in a study of Graves' ophthalmopathy and Graves' hyperthyroidism. Amplification targeted the TCR beta CDR3 regions, with RNA transcripts as the source material. The first round was an RT-PCR with HTBI primers, and the second round was a multiplex PCR. From the multiplex PCR reads, TCRdb called clonotypes with MiXCR, one entry per CDR3 protein. The sample lists about 480,000 distinct CDR3 sequences, about 15% occurring once. Specimen: blood. These TCRs come from a woman younger than 45 with Graves' ophthalmopathy.

V is TRBV24-1 and J is TRBJ2-5, with TRBD1 matching over 8 bases. The CDR3 has 13 amino acids. The germline V gene has CDR1 KGHDR and CDR2 SFDVKD. The trim removed 11 bases at V and 4 bases at J, leaving 8 bases unmatched. The CDR3: CAMPGQAAETQYF. The CDR3 DNA reads as TGTGCCATGCCGGGACAGGCTGCAGAGACCCAGTACTTC.

This clonotype was counted many times. The chain joins TRBV7-2 to TRBJ1-5; D may be TRBD1 (6 bases). Germline V lookup: CDR1 SGHTA, CDR2 FQGNSA. Trimming shortened V by 5 bases and J by 5 bases, and 16 bases separated the two germline ends. This CDR3 region has 15 residues. The CDR3 DNA follows: TGTGCCAGCAGCAAGACAGGTGATAGAGATCAGCCCCAGCATTTT. It translates to CASSKTGDRDQPQHF.

This clonotype occurred many times. V gene TRBV28 combines with J gene TRBJ1-5; perhaps TRBD1 as D (5 bases). Trimming took off 5 bases at V and 4 bases at J, with 21 bases between the two ends. This CDR3 contains 17 residues. The germline gives CDR1 MDHEN, CDR2 SYDVKM. The CDR3 loop reads CASSSRGWEQRNQPQHF. CDR3 bases: TGTGCCAGCAGTAGCCGGGGCTGGGAACAGCGGAATCAGCCCCAGCATTTT.

At least ten counts were recorded for this clonotype. The chain joins TRBV6-1 to TRBJ2-7; TRBD1 aligns across 8 bases. The trim removed 4 bases at V and 5 bases at J, leaving 4 bases unmatched. Germline CDR1 and CDR2: MNHNS and SASEGT. The CDR3 runs to 13 residues. CDR3 coding DNA: TGTGCCAGCAGTGCAGGGGGCGCGGACGAGCAGTACTTC. Translated: CASSAGGADEQYF.

This clonotype was seen at least ten times. The rearrangement uses TRBV28 and TRBJ2-6; 8 bases match TRBD1. The V gene's germline CDR1 is MDHEN and CDR2 SYDVKM. CDR3 length: 16 residues. V gave up 6 bases and J gave up 0 bases; unmatched junction bases: 4. The CDR3 loop reads CASSSGQASGANVLTF. The CDR3 bases are TGTGCCAGCAGCTCGGGACAGGCCTCTGGGGCCAACGTCCTGACTTTC.

The chain is built from TRBV10-3 and TRBJ2-7; weak D call: TRBD2 (5 bases). The CDR3 is 17 amino acids. Germline assignment: CDR1 ENHRY and CDR2 SYGVKD. Trimming shortened V by 5 bases and J by 0 bases, and 20 bases separated the two germline ends. CDR3 region: CAISLNRVGVVSYEQYF. CDR3 nucleotide sequence: TGTGCCATCAGTCTTAATAGGGTCGGGGTCGTCTCCTACGAGCAGTACTTC.

The sample holds many counts of this clonotype. V gene TRBV9 combines with J gene TRBJ1-2; TRBD1 is a possible D gene (5 bases). Germline V gene data show CDR1 as SGDLS and CDR2 as YYNGEE. CDR3 length: 15 residues. V was trimmed by 0 bases and J by 8 bases, leaving 17 bases between them. The CDR3 is CASSVAGLLVEGYTF. CDR3 coding DNA: TGTGCCAGCAGCGTAGCAGGGCTTCTTGTGGAGGGCTACACCTTC.

This chain joins TRBV29-1 and TRBJ2-5; 8 bases line up with TRBD1. The ends lost 7 bases at V and 2 bases at J; junction bases unmatched: 9. The CDR3 loop spans 14 amino acids. Germline CDR1 reads SQVTM; CDR2 reads ANQGSEA. CDR3 nucleotide sequence: TGCAGCGCTGTGACAGGGGCAACTCAAGAGACCCAGTACTTC. This encodes CSAVTGATQETQYF.

As concerns this clonotype: One end of the junction varies from germline; a read error may be responsible. The CDR3 here is CASSSLAGGSGELLF. CDR3 DNA sequence: TGTGCCAGCAGCTCTCTAGCGGGAGGGAGCGGGGAGCTGTTGTTT. The V gene is TRBV11-2, the J gene TRBJ2-2, with TRBD2 identical over 12 bases. Germline values: CDR1 SGHAT, CDR2 FQNNGV. The CDR3 runs 15 residues. Together with reference TRBV11-2 and TRBJ2-2, the CDR3 gives the full variable domain: EAGVAQSPRYKIIEKRQSVAFWCNPISGHATLYWYQQILGQGPKLLIQFQNNGVVDDSQLPKDRFSAERLKGVDSTLKIQPAKLEDSAVYLCASSSLAGGSGELLFGEGSRLTVL.

This clonotype was seen a handful of times. The chain combines TRBV20-1 with TRBJ1-5; D is possibly TRBD1 (5 bases). The V and J ends lost 4 bases and 0 bases respectively, with 10 bases between them. CDR3 length: 14 amino acids. Germline V gene data show CDR1 as DFQATT and CDR2 as SNEGSKA (reference sequence). CDR3 DNA: TGCAGTGCTACGACAGTTTATAGCAATCAGCCCCAGCATTTT. Residues: CSATTVYSNQPQHF.

V and J are TRBV12-3 or TRBV12-4 and TRBJ1-3; D may be TRBD1 (5 bases). The germline V and J ends were trimmed by 5 bases and 0 bases, with 11 bases remaining between them. The CDR3 length is 15 residues. CDR3 region: CASSPMGTSGNTIYF. The CDR3 region has the DNA TGTGCCAGCAGTCCGATGGGGACCTCTGGAAACACCATATATTTT.

This clonotype was counted ten times or more. The chain has TRBV30 and TRBJ2-7; 8 bases match TRBD2. With V trimmed by 3 bases and J by 3 bases, 7 bases remained unmatched. The CDR3 totals 14 residues. Per germline, CDR1 GTSNPN and CDR2 SVGIG (reference sequence). CDR3 amino acids: CAWRPPGGVYEQYF. As DNA, the CDR3 is TGTGCCTGGAGGCCCCCGGGGGGGGTCTACGAGCAGTACTTC.

This clonotype was recorded at least ten times. Here the CDR3 DNA reads TGTGCCAGCAGCACTACTAGCGGCCCCTACGAGCAGTACTTC. Translated, it gives CASSTTSGPYEQYF. The chain combines TRBV7-2 with TRBJ2-7; 8 bases map to TRBD2. This CDR3 comprises 14 residues. CDR1 SGHTA and CDR2 FQGNSA come from the germline V gene. Trimming removed 5 bases from V and 2 bases from J; junction bases left unmatched: 5.

This clonotype was seen many times. The chain combines TRBV7-2 with TRBJ2-7; D may match TRBD1 or TRBD2 (5 bases each). Germline assignment: CDR1 SGHTA and CDR2 FQGNSA. This CDR3 comprises 15 residues. V was pared by 0 bases and J by 7 bases, with 16 bases between. The CDR3 DNA sequence: TGTGCCAGCAGCTTAGCCGTGGGGGTTGGGGTAGAGCAGTACTTC. It encodes CASSLAVGVGVEQYF.

Ten or more counts support this clonotype. At one of its ends the junction is not consistent with the germline gene, which may arise from a read error. V and J are TRBV6-1 and TRBJ2-5; TRBD1 matches at 7 bases. This CDR3 has 15 residues. CDR1 and CDR2 (germline): MNHNS, SASEGT. CDR3 sequence (DNA): TGTGCCAGCAGTGGCTTGACAGGGTTTCAAGGGACCCAGTACTTC. The encoded protein is CASSGLTGFQGTQYF.

This clonotype was observed at least ten times. The rearrangement joins TRBV7-8 to TRBJ2-2; D ambiguous. This CDR3 spans 17 amino acids. Germline assignment: CDR1 SGHVS and CDR2 FQNEAQ. Between the trimmed V and J ends, which lost 0 bases and 4 bases, there was a span of 15 bases. CDR3 coding DNA: TGTGCCAGCAGCTTAGCTGGGATCGCAGCTATCACCGGGGAGCTGTTTTTT. This translates into CASSLAGIAAITGELFF.

This clonotype was counted ten times or more. The chain is built from TRBV11-2 and TRBJ1-1; the match to TRBD1 covers 10 bases. The CDR3 extends over 15 amino acids. V lost 5 bases to trimming and J lost 4 bases; unmatched junction nucleotides: 7. Germline V lookup: CDR1 SGHAT, CDR2 FQNNGV. CDR3 region: CASSRDRGLRTEAFF. The CDR3, as DNA: TGTGCCAGCAGCCGGGACAGGGGCCTCCGCACTGAAGCTTTCTTT.

There are many counts of this clonotype. The chain carries TRBV15 and TRBJ2-5; TRBD2 matches 8 bases. Germline V gene sequence: CDR1 LNHNV, CDR2 YYDKDF (reference sequence). With V trimmed by 1 base and J by 0 bases, 10 bases remained unmatched. The CDR3 loop spans 18 amino acids. CDR3 sequence reads: CATSRGDGGGTYQETQYF. CDR3 nucleotide sequence: TGTGCCACCAGCAGAGGCGACGGGGGGGGAACATACCAAGAGACCCAGTACTTC.

This clonotype was seen many times. The chain combines TRBV27 with TRBJ1-2; 7 bases are shared with TRBD1. The CDR3 totals 16 residues. The germline CDR1 and CDR2 sequences are MNHEY and SMNVEV (reference sequence). J was trimmed by 6 bases and V by 1 base; bases with no gene match: 11. CDR3 sequence reads: CASSLFPRDSHNGYTF. CDR3 nucleotide sequence: TGTGCCAGCAGTTTATTCCCCCGGGACAGTCATAATGGCTACACCTTC.

This clonotype has a handful of counts. The J gene is TRBJ2-7, the V gene TRBV5-1, with 11 bases identical to TRBD2. Looked up from germline, CDR1 is SGHRS and CDR2 is YFSETQ. The CDR3 contains 15 residues. Germline trimming cut 5 bases from V and 1 base from J; bases unmatched to any gene: 5. For the CDR3, the DNA is TGCGCCAGCAGGAAGGGACTAGCGGTTTCCTACGAGCAGTACTTC. It yields the protein CASRKGLAVSYEQYF.

The chain is built from TRBV9 and TRBJ2-7, with 9 nucleotides matching TRBD2. CDR1 SGDLS and CDR2 YYNGEE come from the germline V gene. The CDR3 is 15 residues long. V was pared by 0 bases and J by 2 bases, with 3 bases of the junction left unmatched. The CDR3, as DNA: TGTGCCAGCAGCGTAGAAGCGGGAGGACCCTACGAGCAGTACTTC. It yields the protein CASSVEAGGPYEQYF.

This clonotype was observed many times. The chain employs TRBV30 and TRBJ1-1; perhaps TRBD1 as D (5 bases). The length of the CDR3 is 13 residues. Germline V CDR1 and CDR2: GTSNPN, SVGIG (reference sequence). The V gene lost 0 bases and the J gene lost 1 base, with 6 bases spanning the gap. Written as DNA, the CDR3 is TGTGCCTGGAGTGTTGACAGGAACACTGAAGCTTTCTTT. Translated: CAWSVDRNTEAFF.

This clonotype was picked up many times. V and J are TRBV7-2 and TRBJ2-7, with D perhaps TRBD1 (5 bases). The V end lost 1 base, the J end lost 3 bases, and 13 bases lay between the germline ends. Germline lookup yields CDR1 SGHTA and CDR2 FQGNSA. The CDR3 covers 15 residues. The CDR3, as DNA: TGTGCCAGCAGCTTAGTAATGGGCAGGGACTACGAGCAGTACTTC. It translates to CASSLVMGRDYEQYF.

This clonotype appeared many times. The chain recombines TRBV20-1 with TRBJ1-1; the D is unclear. The CDR3 spans 10 residues. Germline values: CDR1 DFQATT, CDR2 SNEGSKA (reference sequence). The V and J ends lost 5 bases and 5 bases respectively, with 6 bases between them. The chain's CDR3 is CSALWTEAFF. In nucleotides, the CDR3 is TGCAGTGCTTTGTGGACTGAAGCTTTCTTT.

The chain has TRBV11-2 and TRBJ1-1; perhaps TRBD1 as D (5 bases). Germline CDR1 and CDR2: SGHAT and FQNNGV. Trimming removed 11 bases at V and 2 bases at J, with 18 bases between. The CDR3 has 14 residues. The CDR3 loop is CAGIIGGVNTEAFF. The CDR3 coding sequence is TGTGCCGGCATTATCGGGGGGGTTAACACTGAAGCTTTCTTT.